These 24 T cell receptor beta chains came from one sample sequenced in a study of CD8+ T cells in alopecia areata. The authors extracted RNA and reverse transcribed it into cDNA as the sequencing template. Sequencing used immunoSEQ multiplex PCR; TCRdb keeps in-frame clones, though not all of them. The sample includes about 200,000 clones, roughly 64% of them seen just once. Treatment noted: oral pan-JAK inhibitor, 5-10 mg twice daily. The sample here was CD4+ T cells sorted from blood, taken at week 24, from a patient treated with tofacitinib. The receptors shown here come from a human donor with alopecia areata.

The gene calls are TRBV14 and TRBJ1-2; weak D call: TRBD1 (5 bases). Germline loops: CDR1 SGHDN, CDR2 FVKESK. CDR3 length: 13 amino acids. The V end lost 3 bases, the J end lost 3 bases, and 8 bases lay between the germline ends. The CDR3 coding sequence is TGTGCCAGCAGCCAGGACACTTACTATGGCTACACCTTC. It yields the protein CASSQDTYYGYTF.

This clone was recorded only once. The CDR3 DNA reads TGCGCCAGCAGCCAAGTGGGGACAGGTAGATCTGGGGCCAACGTCCTGACTTTC. Its translation: CASSQVGTGRSGANVLTF. The chain recombines TRBV4-1 with TRBJ2-6, with 8 bases identical to TRBD1. The V gene end was trimmed by 1 base and the J gene end by 1 base; junction bases not matched to a gene: 6. Germline V gene data show CDR1 as MGHRA and CDR2 as YSYEKL. The CDR3 covers 18 residues.

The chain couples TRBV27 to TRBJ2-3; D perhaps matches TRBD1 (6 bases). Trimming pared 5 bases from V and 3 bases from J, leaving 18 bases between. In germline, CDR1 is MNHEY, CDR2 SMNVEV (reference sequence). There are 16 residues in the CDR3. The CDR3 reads CASSNTGLRLTDTQYF. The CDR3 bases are TGTGCCAGCAGTAACACAGGGCTTAGGTTGACAGATACGCAGTATTTT.

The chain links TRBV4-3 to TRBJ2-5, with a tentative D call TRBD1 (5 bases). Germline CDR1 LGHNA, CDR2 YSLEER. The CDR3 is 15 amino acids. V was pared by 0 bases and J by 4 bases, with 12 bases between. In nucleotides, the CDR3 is TGCGCCAGCAGCCAAGAAGGACACATGGGAGAGACCCAGTACTTC. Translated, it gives CASSQEGHMGETQYF.

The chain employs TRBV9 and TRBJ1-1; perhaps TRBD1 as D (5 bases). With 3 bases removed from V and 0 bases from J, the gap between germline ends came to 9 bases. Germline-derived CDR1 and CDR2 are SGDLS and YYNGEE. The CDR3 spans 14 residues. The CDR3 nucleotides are TGTGCCAGCAGCGCGGGGGTCCTGAACACTGAAGCTTTCTTT. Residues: CASSAGVLNTEAFF.

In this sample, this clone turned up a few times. CDR3 nucleotides: TGTGCCTGGGAAAGTCATGCGGCGGGAGAATGGGAGACCCAGTACTTC. Residues: CAWESHAAGEWETQYF. The chain recombines TRBV30 with TRBJ2-5, with 7 bases fitting TRBD2. The germline V gene has CDR1 GTSNPN and CDR2 SVGIG (reference sequence). V gave up 5 bases and J gave up 5 bases; unmatched junction bases: 17. CDR3 size: 16 residues.

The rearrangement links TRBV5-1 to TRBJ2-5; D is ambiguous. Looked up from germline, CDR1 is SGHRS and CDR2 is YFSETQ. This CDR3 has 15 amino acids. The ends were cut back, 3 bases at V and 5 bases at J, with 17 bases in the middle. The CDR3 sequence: CASSSNGLREETQYF. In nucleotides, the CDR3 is TGCGCCAGCAGCTCGAACGGTTTGCGTGAGGAGACCCAGTACTTC. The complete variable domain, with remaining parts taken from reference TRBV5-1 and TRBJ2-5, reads KAGVTQTPRYLIKTRGQQVTLSCSPISGHRSVSWYQQTPGQGLQFLFEYFSETQRNKGNFPGRFSGRQFSNSRSEMNVSTLELGDSALYLCASSSNGLREETQYFGPGTRLLVL.

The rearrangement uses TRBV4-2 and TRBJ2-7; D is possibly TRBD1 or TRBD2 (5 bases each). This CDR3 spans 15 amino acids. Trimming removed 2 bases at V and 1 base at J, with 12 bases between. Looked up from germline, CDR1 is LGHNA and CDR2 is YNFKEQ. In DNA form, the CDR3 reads TGTGCCAGCAGCCAAAATCGAGGGGCTTCCTACGAGCAGTACTTC. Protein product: CASSQNRGASYEQYF.

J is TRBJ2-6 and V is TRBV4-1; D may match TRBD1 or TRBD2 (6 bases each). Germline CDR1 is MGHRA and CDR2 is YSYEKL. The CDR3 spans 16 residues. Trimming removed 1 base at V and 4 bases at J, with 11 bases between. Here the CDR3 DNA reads TGCGCCAGCAGCCAAGCGGGGGCTTCAGGGGCCAACGTCCTGACTTTC. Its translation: CASSQAGASGANVLTF.

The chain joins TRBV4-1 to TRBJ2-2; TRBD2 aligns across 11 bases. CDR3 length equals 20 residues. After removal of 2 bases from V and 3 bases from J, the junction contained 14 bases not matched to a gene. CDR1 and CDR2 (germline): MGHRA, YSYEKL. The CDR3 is CASSQFRLAGGRLDTGELFF. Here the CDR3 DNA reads TGCGCCAGCAGCCAATTTCGTCTAGCGGGAGGACGGTTGGACACCGGGGAGCTGTTTTTT.

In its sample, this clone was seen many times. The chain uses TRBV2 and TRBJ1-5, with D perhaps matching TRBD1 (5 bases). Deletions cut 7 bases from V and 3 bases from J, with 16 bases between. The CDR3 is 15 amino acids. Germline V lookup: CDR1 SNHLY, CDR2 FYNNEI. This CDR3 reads CASNPQGTINQPQHF. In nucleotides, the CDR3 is TGTGCCAGCAACCCCCAAGGGACTATCAATCAGCCCCAGCATTTT.

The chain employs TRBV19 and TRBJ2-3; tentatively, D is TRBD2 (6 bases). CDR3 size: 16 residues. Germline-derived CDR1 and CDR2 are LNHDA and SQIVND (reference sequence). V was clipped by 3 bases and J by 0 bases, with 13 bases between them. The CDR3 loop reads CASSMVGGESTDTQYF. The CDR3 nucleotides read TGTGCCAGTAGTATGGTCGGGGGTGAGAGCACAGATACGCAGTATTTT.

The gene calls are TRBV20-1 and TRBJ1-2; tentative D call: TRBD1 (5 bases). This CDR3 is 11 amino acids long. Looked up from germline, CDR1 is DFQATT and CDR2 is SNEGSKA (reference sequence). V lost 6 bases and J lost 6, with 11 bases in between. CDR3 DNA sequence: TGCAGTGCCAATTACAGGAATGGCTACACCTTC. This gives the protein CSANYRNGYTF.

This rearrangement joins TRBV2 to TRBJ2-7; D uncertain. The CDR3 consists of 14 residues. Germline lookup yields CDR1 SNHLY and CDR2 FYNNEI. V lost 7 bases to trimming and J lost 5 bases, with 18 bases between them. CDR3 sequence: CASIGSHSDHEQYF. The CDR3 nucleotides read TGTGCCAGCATAGGCTCCCACTCGGACCACGAGCAGTACTTC.

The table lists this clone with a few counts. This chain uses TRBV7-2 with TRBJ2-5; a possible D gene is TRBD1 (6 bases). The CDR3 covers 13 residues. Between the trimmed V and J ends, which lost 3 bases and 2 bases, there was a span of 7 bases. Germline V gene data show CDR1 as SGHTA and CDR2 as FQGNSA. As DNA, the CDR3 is TGTGCCAGCAGCTTCGACAGGCAAGAGACCCAGTACTTC. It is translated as CASSFDRQETQYF.

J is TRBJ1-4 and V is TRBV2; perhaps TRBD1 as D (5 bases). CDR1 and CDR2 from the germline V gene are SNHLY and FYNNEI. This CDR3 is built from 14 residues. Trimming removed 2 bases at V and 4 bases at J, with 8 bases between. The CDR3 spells CASSEQGGNEKLFF. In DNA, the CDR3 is TGTGCCAGCAGTGAACAGGGCGGTAATGAAAAACTGTTTTTT.

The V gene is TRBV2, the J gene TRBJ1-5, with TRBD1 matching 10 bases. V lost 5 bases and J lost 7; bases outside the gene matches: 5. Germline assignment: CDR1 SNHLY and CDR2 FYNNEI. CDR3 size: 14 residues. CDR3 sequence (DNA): TGTGCCAGCAGTACGACAGGGGGCGGACAGCCCCAGCATTTT. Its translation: CASSTTGGGQPQHF.

CDR3 DNA sequence: TGTGCCAGCAGCTTATCTGGTCATCAAGAGACCCAGTACTTC. Protein sequence: CASSLSGHQETQYF. This sequence joins TRBV7-2 and TRBJ2-5; D unclear. V was trimmed by 2 bases and J by 2 bases, leaving 9 bases between them. This CDR3 contains 14 residues. Germline V CDR1 and CDR2: SGHTA, FQGNSA.

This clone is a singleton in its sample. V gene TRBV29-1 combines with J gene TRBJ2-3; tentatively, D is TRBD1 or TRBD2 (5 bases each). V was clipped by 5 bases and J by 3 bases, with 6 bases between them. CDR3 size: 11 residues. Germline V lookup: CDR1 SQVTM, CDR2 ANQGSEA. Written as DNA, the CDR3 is TGCAGCGTTTGGGGGACAGATACGCAGTATTTT. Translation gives CSVWGTDTQYF.

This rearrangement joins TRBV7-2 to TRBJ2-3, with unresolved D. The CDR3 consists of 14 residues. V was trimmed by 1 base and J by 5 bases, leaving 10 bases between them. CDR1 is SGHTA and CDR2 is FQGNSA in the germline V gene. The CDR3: CASSLGGTVDTQYF. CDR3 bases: TGTGCCAGCAGCTTAGGGGGTACAGTAGATACGCAGTATTTT.

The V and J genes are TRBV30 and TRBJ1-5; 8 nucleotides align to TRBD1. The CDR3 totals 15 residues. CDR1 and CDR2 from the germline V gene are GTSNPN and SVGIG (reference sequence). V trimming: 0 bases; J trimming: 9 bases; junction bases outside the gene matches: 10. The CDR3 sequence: CAWSVQTGAMGPQHF. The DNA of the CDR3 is TGTGCCTGGAGTGTACAGACAGGGGCCATGGGGCCCCAGCATTTT.

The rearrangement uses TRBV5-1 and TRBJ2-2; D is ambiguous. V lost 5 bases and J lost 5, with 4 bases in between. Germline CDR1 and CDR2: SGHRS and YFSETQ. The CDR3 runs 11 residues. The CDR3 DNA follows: TGCGCCAGCAGTTATACCGGGGAGCTGTTTTTT. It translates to CASSYTGELFF. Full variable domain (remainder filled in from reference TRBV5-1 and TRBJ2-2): KAGVTQTPRYLIKTRGQQVTLSCSPISGHRSVSWYQQTPGQGLQFLFEYFSETQRNKGNFPGRFSGRQFSNSRSEMNVSTLELGDSALYLCASSYTGELFFGEGSRLTVL.

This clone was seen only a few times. CDR3 amino acids: CAWSAGGRTEKLFF. The DNA for the CDR3 is TGTGCCTGGAGTGCTGGGGGCAGAACAGAAAAACTGTTTTTT. The genes are TRBV30 and TRBJ1-4; maybe TRBD1 (6 bases). CDR3 length: 14 residues. CDR1 GTSNPN and CDR2 SVGIG come from the germline V gene (reference sequence). With 1 base removed from V and 8 bases from J, the gap between germline ends came to 14 bases.

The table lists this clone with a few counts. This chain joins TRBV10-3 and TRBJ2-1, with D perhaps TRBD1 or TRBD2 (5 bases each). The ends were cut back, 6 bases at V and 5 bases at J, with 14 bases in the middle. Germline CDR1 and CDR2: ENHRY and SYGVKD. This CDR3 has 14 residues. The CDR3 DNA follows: TGTGCCATCAGATCTACGGGACCCAACAATGAGCAGTTCTTC. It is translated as CAIRSTGPNNEQFF.